These 17 T cell receptor beta chains came from one sample sequenced in a study of blood T cell repertoires in COVID-19. TCRdb keeps only in-frame clones here, not all; method: immunoSEQ multiplex PCR. The profile shows over 200,000 clones, around 83% of them singletons. The sequenced sample was peripheral blood. Receptor source: a man older than 75 with acute or convalescent COVID-19.

CDR3 protein: CASSTGTGGGETQYF. The DNA for the CDR3 is TGTGCCAGCAGCACAGGGACAGGGGGCGGGGAGACCCAGTACTTC. The V and J genes are TRBV5-6 and TRBJ2-5; TRBD1 matches 12 bases. The CDR3 length is 15 residues. The V segment lost 4 bases and the J segment 5 bases; nucleotides outside the gene matches: 6. The germline gives CDR1 SGHDT, CDR2 YYEEEE. Based on the CDR3 plus reference TRBV5-6 and TRBJ2-5, the full variable domain is DAGVTQSPTHLIKTRGQQVTLRCSPKSGHDTVSWYQQALGQGPQFIFQYYEEEERQRGNFPDRFSGHQFPNYSSELNVNALLLGDSALYLCASSTGTGGGETQYFGPGTRLLVL.

The V and J genes are TRBV28 and TRBJ2-7, with 7 positions matching TRBD2. This CDR3 comprises 14 residues. The V segment lost 3 bases and the J segment 6 bases; nucleotides outside the gene matches: 8. The germline V gene has CDR1 MDHEN and CDR2 SYDVKM. DNA of the CDR3: TGTGCCAGCAGTTTGTTAGGGGAGGGTGGCGAGCAGTACTTC. Residues: CASSLLGEGGEQYF.

V and J are TRBV11-3 and TRBJ1-4, with unresolved D. Trimming stripped 9 bases from V and 5 bases from J, with 16 bases between. The germline V gene has CDR1 SGHNT and CDR2 YENEEA. The CDR3 has 14 amino acids. CDR3 sequence (DNA): TGTGCCAGGGCGGGGAGGAGAGAGAATGAAAAACTGTTTTTT. Its translation is CARAGRRENEKLFF.

The chain recombines TRBV27 with TRBJ1-5; TRBD1 matches at 7 bases. V was pared by 6 bases and J by 4 bases, with 12 bases of the junction left unmatched. This CDR3 comprises 16 residues. Germline CDR1 reads MNHEY; CDR2 reads SMNVEV (reference sequence). CDR3 in amino acids: CASSLGTGVRNQPQHF. CDR3 DNA: TGTGCCAGCAGCTTAGGCACAGGGGTACGAAATCAGCCCCAGCATTTT.

This rearrangement joins TRBV21-1 to TRBJ1-1; the D segment call TRBD1 is taken from the table without a DNA check. TRBV21-1 is a pseudogene. This CDR3 contains 15 residues. CDR3 nucleotide sequence: TGTGCCAGCAGCTCTCCCGGACACAAGAACACTGAAGCTTTCTTT. Amino acid sequence: CASSSPGHKNTEAFF.

The CDR3 bases are TGTGCCAGCAGTGAACTCCCTAGCACAGATACGCAGTATTTT. The encoded protein is CASSELPSTDTQYF. The V gene is TRBV6-4, the J gene TRBJ2-3; D is unclear. The CDR3 consists of 14 residues. Germline V CDR1 and CDR2: MRHNA, SNTAGT. V shed 3 bases and J shed 0 bases, with 7 bases lying between them.

DNA of the CDR3: TGTGCCAGTAGCAGGGTTTTAGAGACCCAGTACTTC. Translation gives CASSRVLETQYF. V is TRBV2 and J is TRBJ2-5; possibly TRBD1 for D (5 bases). Looked up from germline, CDR1 is SNHLY and CDR2 is FYNNEI. This CDR3 is built from 12 residues. V was clipped by 9 bases and J by 4 bases, with 12 bases between them.

This clone has only one observation. The chain has TRBV5-1 and TRBJ2-7; 8 bases are shared with TRBD2. CDR3 length equals 15 residues. The germline V gene encodes CDR1 SGHRS and CDR2 YFSETQ. With V trimmed by 0 bases and J by 3 bases, 5 bases remained unmatched. CDR3 region: CASSLEGSGNYEQYF. The DNA for the CDR3 is TGCGCCAGCAGCTTGGAGGGTAGCGGGAACTACGAGCAGTACTTC.

V gene TRBV7-2 combines with J gene TRBJ2-2, with TRBD2 matching over 11 bases. The CDR3 extends over 15 amino acids. Per the germline V gene, CDR1 is SGHTA and CDR2 is FQGNSA. Trimming took 0 bases from V and 8 from J; bases not matched to a gene: 2. CDR3 nucleotide sequence: TGTGCCAGCAGCTTAGCGGCTAGCGGGAGGGGGGAGCTGTTTTTT. It is translated as CASSLAASGRGELFF.

This chain uses TRBV19 with TRBJ2-7, with D possibly being TRBD1 (6 bases). CDR1 and CDR2 from the germline V gene are LNHDA and SQIVND (reference sequence). The CDR3 totals 13 residues. Trimming removed 0 bases at V and 4 bases at J, with 7 bases between. The CDR3 nucleotides are TGTGCCAGTAGTATAGAGGGGACATACGAGCAGTACTTC. As protein: CASSIEGTYEQYF.

This rearrangement joins TRBV5-1 to TRBJ2-5; D is ambiguous. V gave up 1 base and J gave up 2 bases, with 12 bases separating them. This CDR3 region has 15 residues. Germline assignment: CDR1 SGHRS and CDR2 YFSETQ. This chain's CDR3 is CASSLLHSLQETQYF. The CDR3 nucleotides are TGCGCCAGCAGCTTGCTACACAGTCTTCAAGAGACCCAGTACTTC.

In nucleotides, the CDR3 is TGTGCCAGCAGCCAAGGACTAGGGGTTGAGCAGTTCTTC. Translation gives CASSQGLGVEQFF. V is TRBV3-1 (or the pseudogene TRBV3-2) and J is TRBJ2-1; D is possibly TRBD2 (6 bases). There are 13 residues in the CDR3. The V gene lost 1 base and the J gene lost 9 bases, with 10 bases spanning the gap. CDR1 is LGHDT, CDR2 YNNKEL, per germline (reference sequence).

In its sample, this clone was seen a few times. The V call is TRBV28, the J call TRBJ1-2, with D possibly being TRBD1 (6 bases). The germline gives CDR1 MDHEN, CDR2 SYDVKM. Trimming removed 3 bases from V and 0 bases from J, with 14 bases in between. CDR3 length: 16 amino acids. CDR3 residues: CASSFPLQGSNYGYTF. CDR3 sequence (DNA): TGTGCCAGCAGTTTCCCCCTACAGGGCTCTAACTATGGCTACACCTTC.

The rearrangement links TRBV28 to TRBJ2-5, with TRBD1 identical over 9 bases. Germline V CDR1 and CDR2: MDHEN, SYDVKM. The junction had 17 bases not matched to a gene; V was cut back by 1 base and J by 2 bases. There are 20 residues in the CDR3. In DNA, the CDR3 is TGTGCCAGCAGTTTATACTCCAGGGTGTCCGGGACAGGGACTCAAGAGACCCAGTACTTC. It is translated as CASSLYSRVSGTGTQETQYF.

This rearrangement joins TRBV5-1 to TRBJ2-2, with 13 bases aligning to TRBD2. Trimming cost V 2 bases and J 4 bases; bases outside gene matches: 8. The germline CDR1 and CDR2 sequences are SGHRS and YFSETQ. The CDR3 consists of 18 residues. CDR3: CASSFRQGTSGVTGELFF. In nucleotides, the CDR3 is TGCGCCAGCAGCTTCCGACAGGGGACTAGCGGGGTCACCGGGGAGCTGTTTTTT.

The chain recombines TRBV5-1 with TRBJ2-2; the D is unclear. Germline CDR1 SGHRS, CDR2 YFSETQ. V was clipped by 0 bases and J by 6 bases, with 9 bases between them. The CDR3 loop spans 14 amino acids. The CDR3 nucleotides are TGCGCCAGCAGCTTGGGTCAGGTACCCGGGGAGCTGTTTTTT. Its translation: CASSLGQVPGELFF.

The chain is built from TRBV5-6 and TRBJ2-3; 9 nucleotides match TRBD2. The CDR3 covers 16 residues. Germline V gives CDR1 SGHDT, CDR2 YYEEEE. After removal of 0 bases from V and 5 bases from J, the junction contained 7 bases not matched to a gene. The CDR3 nucleotides read TGTGCCAGCAGCTTGGCTGCGGGGGGGCAGGGAGATACGCAGTATTTT. Translation: CASSLAAGGQGDTQYF.